One T cell receptor (beta chain) is described in this entry. This entry belongs to a study of technical replicates of blood from a handful of donors. Data came from immunoSEQ multiplex PCR; TCRdb stores just in-frame clones and leaves some out. The sample records roughly 80,000 clones, roughly 90% being singletons. Germline trimming cut 5 bases from V and 3 bases from J; bases unmatched to any gene: 4. Germline CDR1 and CDR2: MNHEY and SMNVEV (reference sequence). The CDR3 has 14 amino acids. The sequenced sample was T cells isolated from PBMCs. J is TRBJ1-5 and V is TRBV27; 7 nucleotides align to TRBD1. This TCR was sampled from a human donor in good health. The CDR3 reads CASSLGQLNQPQHF. CDR3 DNA: TGTGCCAGCAGTCTGGGACAGCTCAATCAGCCCCAGCATTTT.